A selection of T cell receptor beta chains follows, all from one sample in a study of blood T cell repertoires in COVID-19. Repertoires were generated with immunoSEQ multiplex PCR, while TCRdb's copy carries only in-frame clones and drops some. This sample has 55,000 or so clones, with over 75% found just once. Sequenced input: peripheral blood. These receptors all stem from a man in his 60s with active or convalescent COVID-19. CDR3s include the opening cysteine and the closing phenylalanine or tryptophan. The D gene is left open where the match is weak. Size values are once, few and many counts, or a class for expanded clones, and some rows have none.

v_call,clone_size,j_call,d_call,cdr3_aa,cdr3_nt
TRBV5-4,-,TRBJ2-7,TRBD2,CASSRRGATHEQYF,TGTGCCAGCAGCCGGCGGGGGGCCACCCACGAGCAGTACTTC
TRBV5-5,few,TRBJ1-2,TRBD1,CASSKWGQTLNYGYTF,TGTGCCAGCAGCAAGTGGGGACAGACTCTTAACTATGGCTACACCTTC
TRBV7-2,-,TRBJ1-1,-,CASSLGQKEEAFF,TGTGCCAGCAGCTTAGGACAGAAAGAAGAAGCTTTCTTT
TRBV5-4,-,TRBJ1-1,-,CASSLKQRNTEAFF,TGTGCCAGCAGCTTAAAACAGAGGAACACTGAAGCTTTCTTT
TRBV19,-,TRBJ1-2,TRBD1,CASSTGGSHSVYGYTF,TGTGCCAGTAGTACAGGGGGTTCGCACAGTGTCTATGGCTACACCTTC
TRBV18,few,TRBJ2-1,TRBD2,CASSPGLAELYNEQFF,TGTGCCAGCTCACCAGGTCTAGCGGAGCTCTACAATGAGCAGTTCTTC
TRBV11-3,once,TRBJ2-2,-,CASSLGQADDGELFF,TGTGCCAGCAGCTTAGGACAGGCGGACGACGGGGAGCTGTTTTTT
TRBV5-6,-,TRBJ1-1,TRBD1,CASSVDRGRVNTEAFF,TGTGCCAGCAGCGTGGACAGGGGGCGGGTGAACACTGAAGCTTTCTTT
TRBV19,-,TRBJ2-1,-,CASSLTGTGYNEQFF,TGTGCCAGTAGCCTGACCGGGACTGGATACAATGAGCAGTTCTTC
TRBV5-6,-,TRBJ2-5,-,CASSPRGQETQYF,TGTGCCAGCAGCCCCAGGGGACAAGAGACCCAGTACTTC
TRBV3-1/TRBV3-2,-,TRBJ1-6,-,CASSQERVLNSPLHF,TGTGCCAGCAGCCAAGAACGGGTACTGAATTCACCCCTCCACTTT
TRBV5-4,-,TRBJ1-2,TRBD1,CASSPRDRLQANYGYTF,TGTGCCAGCAGCCCGCGGGACAGGCTCCAAGCTAACTATGGCTACACCTTC
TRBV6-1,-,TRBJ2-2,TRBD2,CASSESARLADDTGELFF,TGTGCCAGCAGTGAAAGCGCCAGACTAGCGGACGACACCGGGGAGCTGTTTTTT
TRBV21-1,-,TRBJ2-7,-,CASSKGQDSYEQYF,TGTGCCAGCAGCAAGGGACAGGACAGCTACGAGCAGTACTTC
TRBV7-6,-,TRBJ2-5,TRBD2,CASSLATSVKETQYF,TGTGCCAGCAGCTTAGCCACTAGCGTTAAAGAGACCCAGTACTTC
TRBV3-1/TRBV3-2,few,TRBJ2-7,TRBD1,CASSQDRTGYEQYF,TGTGCCAGCAGCCAAGATAGGACAGGGTACGAGCAGTACTTC
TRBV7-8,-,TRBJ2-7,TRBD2,CASSLALAAYEQYF,TGTGCCAGCAGCTTAGCCCTAGCGGCATACGAGCAGTACTTC
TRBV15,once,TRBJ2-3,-,CATSRDLIPGGQTDTQYF,TGTGCCACCAGCAGAGATTTAATCCCGGGGGGCCAGACAGATACGCAGTATTTT
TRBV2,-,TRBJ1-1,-,CASSERTGNTEAFF,TGTGCCAGCAGTGAACGAACAGGGAACACTGAAGCTTTCTTT
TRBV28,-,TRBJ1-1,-,CASSFSRGLYTEAFF,TGTGCCAGCAGTTTTTCAAGGGGTTTATACACTGAAGCTTTCTTT
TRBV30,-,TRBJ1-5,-,CAWSQGPAWPQHF,TGTGCCTGGAGCCAGGGGCCCGCCTGGCCCCAGCATTTT
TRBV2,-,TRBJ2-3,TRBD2,CASSANGGGLSDTQYF,TGTGCCAGCAGTGCTAACGGGGGGGGCCTCTCCGATACGCAGTATTTT
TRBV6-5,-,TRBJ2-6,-,CASSTNSGANVLTF,TGTGCCAGCAGCACTAACTCTGGGGCCAACGTCCTGACTTTC
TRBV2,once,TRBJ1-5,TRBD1,CASTSGTGQPQHF,TGTGCCAGCACCTCAGGGACAGGACAGCCCCAGCATTTT
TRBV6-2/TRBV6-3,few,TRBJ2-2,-,CASSRGIVNTGELFF,TGTGCCAGCAGCAGAGGGATCGTTAACACCGGGGAGCTGTTTTTT
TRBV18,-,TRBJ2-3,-,CASSPTGVGDTQYF,TGTGCCAGCTCACCAACGGGAGTGGGAGATACGCAGTATTTT
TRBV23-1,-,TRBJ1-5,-,CASSQHYQPQHF,TGCGCCAGCAGTCAACACTATCAGCCCCAGCATTTT
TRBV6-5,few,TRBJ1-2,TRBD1,CASSSRTGGALLYTF,TGTGCCAGCAGTTCCCGAACAGGGGGCGCATTACTCTACACCTTC
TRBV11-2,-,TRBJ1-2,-,CASSLVLGGLFGYTF,TGTGCCAGCAGCTTAGTTCTGGGAGGTCTCTTTGGCTACACCTTC
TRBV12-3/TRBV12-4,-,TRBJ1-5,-,CASSHGENQPQHF,TGTGCCAGCAGTCATGGGGAGAATCAGCCCCAGCATTTT
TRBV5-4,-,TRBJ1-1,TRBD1,CASSSQDRSPSMNTEAFF,TGTGCCAGCAGCTCTCAGGACAGGTCGCCCTCTATGAACACTGAAGCTTTCTTT
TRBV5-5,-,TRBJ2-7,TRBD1,CASSLGTGPYEQYF,TGTGCCAGCAGCTTAGGGACAGGACCCTACGAGCAGTACTTC
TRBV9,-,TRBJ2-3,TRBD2,CASSVVGAGGIDTQYF,TGTGCCAGCAGCGTAGTGGGTGCGGGGGGGATAGATACGCAGTATTTT
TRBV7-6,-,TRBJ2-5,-,CASSPMAGARGETQYF,TGTGCCAGCAGCCCCATGGCAGGAGCGAGAGGGGAGACCCAGTACTTC
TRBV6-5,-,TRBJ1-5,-,CASRYSNQPQHF,TGTGCCAGCAGATATAGCAATCAGCCCCAGCATTTT
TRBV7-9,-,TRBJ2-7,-,CASTKGDKYEQYF,TGTGCCAGCACCAAGGGGGACAAATACGAGCAGTACTTC
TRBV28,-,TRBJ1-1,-,CAGTNRGDINTEAFF,TGTGCCGGGACAAACCGAGGGGACATTAACACTGAAGCTTTCTTT
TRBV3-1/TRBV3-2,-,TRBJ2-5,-,CASSRQGLETQYF,TGTGCCAGCAGCCGACAGGGACTGGAGACCCAGTACTTC
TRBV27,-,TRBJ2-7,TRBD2,CASSPRGGKSYEQYF,TGTGCCAGCAGTCCCCGGGGGGGCAAATCCTACGAGCAGTACTTC
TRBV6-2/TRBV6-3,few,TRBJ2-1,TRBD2,CASSALSAGEFF,TGTGCCAGCAGTGCCCTGTCAGCGGGGGAGTTCTTC
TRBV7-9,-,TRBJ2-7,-,CASSPRDKYYEQYF,TGTGCCAGCAGCCCCCGGGACAAATACTACGAGCAGTACTTC
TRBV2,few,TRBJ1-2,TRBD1,CASSEGDSSYGYTF,TGTGCCAGCAGTGAAGGGGACAGTTCCTATGGCTACACCTTC
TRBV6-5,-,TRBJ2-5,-,CASILWQGGETQYF,TGTGCCAGCATTCTGTGGCAGGGAGGCGAGACCCAGTACTTC
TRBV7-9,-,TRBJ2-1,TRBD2,CASSLIGGAYNEQFF,TGTGCCAGCAGCTTAATCGGGGGGGCCTACAATGAGCAGTTCTTC
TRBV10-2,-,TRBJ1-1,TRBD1,CASSERTGQTEAFF,TGCGCCAGCAGCGAAAGGACAGGGCAAACTGAAGCTTTCTTT
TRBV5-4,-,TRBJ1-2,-,CASSPGDYGYTF,TGTGCCAGCAGCCCCGGGGACTATGGCTACACCTTC
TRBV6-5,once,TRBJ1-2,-,CASSYDSNYGYTF,TGTGCCAGCAGTTACGACAGTAACTATGGCTACACCTTC
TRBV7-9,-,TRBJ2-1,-,CASSLGGVRRKAEQFF,TGTGCCAGCAGCTTAGGGGGCGTGCGTCGCAAAGCCGAGCAGTTCTTC
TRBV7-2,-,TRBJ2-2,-,CASSLIQGDAGELFF,TGTGCCAGCAGCTTAATACAGGGAGATGCCGGGGAGCTGTTTTTT
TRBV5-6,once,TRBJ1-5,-,CASSLRTLSSNQPQHF,TGTGCCAGCAGCCTCCGGACACTGTCTAGCAATCAGCCCCAGCATTTT
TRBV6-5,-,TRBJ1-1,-,CASSYSWTNRPEAFF,TGTGCCAGCAGTTACTCCTGGACTAATAGGCCTGAAGCTTTCTTT
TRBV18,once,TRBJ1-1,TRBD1,CASSRRDSVNTEAFF,TGTGCCAGCTCACGCCGGGACAGCGTGAACACTGAAGCTTTCTTT
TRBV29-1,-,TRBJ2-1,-,CSVAKQGPPYNEQFF,TGCAGCGTTGCCAAACAGGGCCCACCCTACAATGAGCAGTTCTTC
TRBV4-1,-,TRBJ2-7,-,CASSRLRDSSYEQYF,TGCGCCAGCAGCCGCCTACGGGACTCATCCTACGAGCAGTACTTC
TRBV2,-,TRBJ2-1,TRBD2,CASSEIGASGGNNEQFF,TGTGCCAGCAGTGAAATTGGGGCTAGCGGGGGGAACAATGAGCAGTTCTTC
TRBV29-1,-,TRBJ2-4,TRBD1,CSARTGTPVNIQYF,TGCAGCGCCCGGACAGGGACGCCTGTAAACATTCAGTACTTC
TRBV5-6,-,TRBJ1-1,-,CASSRNVPGLANTEAFF,TGTGCCAGCAGCCGAAACGTACCGGGATTGGCGAACACTGAAGCTTTCTTT
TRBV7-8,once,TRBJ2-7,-,CASSPDFYEQYF,TGTGCCAGCAGCCCGGACTTCTACGAGCAGTACTTC